This T cell receptor beta chain was observed in a study of T cells in Graves' hyperthyroidism and ophthalmopathy. This clonotype was seen more than once but under ten times. Germline V CDR1 and CDR2: GTSNPN, SVGIG (reference sequence). The CDR3 totals 13 residues. With 4 bases removed from V and 6 bases from J, the gap between germline ends came to 10 bases. Participants, patients aged 18 to 65, had newly diagnosed hyperthyroidism with a duration under 2 months. RNA transcripts served as the template for amplifying TCR beta CDR3 regions. First-round RT-PCR of the TCR CDR3 relied on the HTBI primer set. TCRdb passed the multiplex PCR reads through MiXCR, listing each CDR3 protein once. The table lists around 700,000 distinct CDR3 sequences, 15% to 20% of them singletons, with around 15% in the top ten.

The clonotype originates from a woman in her fifties or sixties with Graves' hyperthyroidism that later progressed to Graves' ophthalmopathy. Material: blood. The rearrangement uses TRBV30 and TRBJ1-6; maybe TRBD1 (6 bases). DNA of the CDR3: TGTGCCTGGACCGAGGGGGGTAATTCACCCCTCCACTTT. It is translated as CAWTEGGNSPLHF.